This T cell receptor beta chain was captured by sequencing in a study of blood T cell repertoires in COVID-19. Whole-study context: T cells, B-cell-depleted T cells, or PBMCs provided the cDNA or gDNA that served as material.

Seattle's cohort entered during active infection and was followed longitudinally. There are 17 residues in the CDR3. Losses at the gene ends were 0 bases for V and 7 bases for J; bases not matched to a gene: 15. Germline V gene data show CDR1 as ENHRY and CDR2 as SYGVKD. Assay used: immunoSEQ multiplex PCR; TCRdb lists only in-frame clones, some missing. The top ten hold over 0.95% of the sample, which has some 45,000 clones, just over 90% seen once. The sequence was obtained from a man aged 55 to 69 with COVID-19, enrolled during active disease. Specimen: peripheral blood. This rearrangement joins TRBV10-3 to TRBJ2-7; 7 bases fit TRBD2. The CDR3 reads CAISESISGTLSGEQYF. CDR3 nucleotides: TGTGCCATCAGTGAGTCGATCAGCGGGACTCTTTCGGGGGAGCAGTACTTC.